A single sample is the source of the 32 T cell receptor beta chains below, sequenced in a study of blood T cell repertoires in COVID-19. Here immunoSEQ multiplex PCR was the method, and the copy in TCRdb shows in-frame clones only, minus some. The data show 20,000 or so clones, 75% to 90% seen once. The specimen sequenced was peripheral blood. The receptors shown here come from a human donor in a cohort sampled during active COVID-19.

The chain employs TRBV5-6 and TRBJ1-2, with D hard to call. This CDR3 spans 13 amino acids. The ends were cut back, 1 base at V and 4 bases at J, with 8 bases in the middle. CDR1 and CDR2 from the germline V gene are SGHDT and YYEEEE. As DNA, the CDR3 is TGTGCCAGCAGCTTGAGGAGCCTCTATGGCTACACCTTC. As protein: CASSLRSLYGYTF.

The rearrangement uses TRBV28 and TRBJ1-2; 8 bases match TRBD1. V was pared by 6 bases and J by 2 bases, with 5 bases of the junction left unmatched. This CDR3 comprises 14 residues. Germline CDR1 reads MDHEN; CDR2 reads SYDVKM. The CDR3 coding sequence is TGTGCCAGCAGGACAGGGGAGATAAACTATGGCTACACCTTC. This sequence encodes CASRTGEINYGYTF.

The chain uses TRBV5-8 and TRBJ2-3; D unclear. V was trimmed by 3 bases and J by 3 bases, leaving 11 bases between them. The germline V gene encodes CDR1 SGHTS and CDR2 YDEGEE. This CDR3 comprises 14 residues. As DNA, the CDR3 is TGTGCCAGCAGCTCACCTAAACTAACAGATACGCAGTATTTT. Translation gives CASSSPKLTDTQYF. The variable domain in full, completed from reference TRBV5-8 and TRBJ2-3, reads EAGVTQSPTHLIKTRGQQATLRCSPISGHTSVYWYQQALGLGLQFLLWYDEGEERNRGNFPPRFSGRQFPNYSSELNVNALELEDSALYLCASSSPKLTDTQYFGPGTRLTVL.

A few counts support this clone. V is TRBV4-1 and J is TRBJ1-6, with a possible D match to TRBD1 (5 bases). Trimming took 1 base from V and 0 from J, leaving 10 bases between them. The CDR3 contains 17 residues. The germline CDR1 and CDR2 sequences are MGHRA and YSYEKL. The CDR3 coding sequence is TGCGCCAGCAGCCAAGGGACATCGAGCTCCTATAATTCACCCCTCCACTTT. Protein sequence: CASSQGTSSSYNSPLHF.

The genes are TRBV12-3 or TRBV12-4 and TRBJ1-4, with TRBD1 as a possible D gene (5 bases). V was trimmed by 8 bases and J by 11 bases, leaving 15 bases between them. The CDR3 runs to 12 residues. The CDR3 here is CASSPGIGKLFF. In DNA, the CDR3 is TGTGCCAGCTCCCCAGGGATCGGTAAACTGTTTTTT.

V usage is TRBV5-1 and J usage is TRBJ2-1, with 7 bases lining up with TRBD1. The CDR3 has 14 amino acids. The trim removed 4 bases at V and 9 bases at J, leaving 10 bases unmatched. Germline V gene sequence: CDR1 SGHRS, CDR2 YFSETQ. CDR3 coding DNA: TGCGCCAGCAGCAGAGGGGGCGCCCCCGGTGAGCAGTTCTTC. Translation gives CASSRGGAPGEQFF.

CDR3 in DNA: TGTGCCAGCAGTTCCCAGGGACCGTCCTCTAGCGGGATGTATGGCTACACCTTC. Translating gives CASSSQGPSSSGMYGYTF. The chain has TRBV28 and TRBJ1-2, with D possibly TRBD1 on 5 matching bases. This CDR3 has 18 residues. The V end was cut by 4 bases, the J end by 5 bases, with 26 bases between. In germline, CDR1 is MDHEN, CDR2 SYDVKM.

The J gene is TRBJ1-2, the V gene TRBV28, with D unclear. Deletions cut 6 bases from V and 9 bases from J, with 11 bases between. Germline V lookup: CDR1 MDHEN, CDR2 SYDVKM. This CDR3 contains 11 residues. DNA for the CDR3: TGTGCCAGCAGCCTTCTAGATAGCTACACCTTC. This codes for CASSLLDSYTF.

The chain has TRBV28 and TRBJ2-5; D is ambiguous. The CDR3 sequence is 16 residues long. Trimming removed 3 bases from V and 0 bases from J, with 14 bases in between. Per germline, CDR1 MDHEN and CDR2 SYDVKM. DNA for the CDR3: TGTGCCAGCAGTTTGGTTAGTCCGGTGTACCAAGAGACCCAGTACTTC. It translates to CASSLVSPVYQETQYF.

The chain combines TRBV19 with TRBJ2-6; 7 bases align to TRBD2. The junction had 5 bases not matched to a gene; V was cut back by 3 bases and J by 0 bases. The CDR3 totals 17 residues. Germline-derived CDR1 and CDR2 are LNHDA and SQIVND (reference sequence). CDR3 sequence reads: CASSILAGLSGANVLTF. The CDR3 region has the DNA TGTGCCAGTAGTATTTTAGCGGGCCTCTCTGGGGCCAACGTCCTGACTTTC.

This clone was detected only once. A junction boundary mismatches the germline segment, possibly from a read error. The chain has TRBV9 and TRBJ2-1; 7 bases are a match to TRBD2. CDR3 length equals 16 residues. Germline-derived CDR1 and CDR2 are SGDLS and YYNGEE. This CDR3 reads CASSVGEWREKLSDIF. CDR3 nucleotides: TGTGCCAGCAGCGTCGGGGAATGGCGGGAGAAGCTTTCAGATATCTTC.

The V and J genes are TRBV12-3 or TRBV12-4 and TRBJ1-6, with D unresolved. Trimming cost V 2 bases and J 13 bases, with 9 bases left between them. The CDR3 spans 12 residues. The DNA for the CDR3 is TGTGCCAGCAGTTTATGGGGAGGCCCCCTCCACTTT. Amino acids: CASSLWGGPLHF.

This chain links TRBV28 with TRBJ2-7; D is perhaps TRBD1 (6 bases). This CDR3 has 12 residues. V lost 1 base, J lost 5 bases, and 6 bases lay in between. Germline V lookup: CDR1 MDHEN, CDR2 SYDVKM. The chain's CDR3 is CASSLSGDEQYF. As DNA, the CDR3 is TGTGCCAGCAGTTTATCAGGGGACGAGCAGTACTTC.

The chain couples TRBV5-1 to TRBJ1-2; D possibly corresponds to TRBD1 (6 bases). Germline V gives CDR1 SGHRS, CDR2 YFSETQ. Trimming removed 0 bases from V and 3 bases from J, with 12 bases in between. The CDR3 sequence is 15 residues long. The CDR3 reads CASSLVTGPYYGYTF. The CDR3 DNA reads as TGCGCCAGCAGCTTGGTTACAGGGCCCTACTATGGCTACACCTTC.

The chain combines TRBV7-6 with TRBJ1-1, with a possible D match to TRBD1 (5 bases). Per germline, CDR1 SGHVS and CDR2 FNYEAQ. V dropped 6 bases and J dropped 4 bases, with 12 bases sitting between them. The CDR3 extends over 13 amino acids. CDR3 loop: CASRPGGGTEAFF. The CDR3 nucleotides are TGTGCCAGCAGGCCCGGGGGGGGCACTGAAGCTTTCTTT.

This chain links TRBV29-1 with TRBJ1-1, with D possibly matching TRBD1 (6 bases). The CDR3 has 12 amino acids. The V end lost 7 bases, the J end lost 2 bases, and 11 bases lay between the germline ends. Germline CDR1 and CDR2: SQVTM and ANQGSEA. This CDR3 is CSADRRNTEAFF. The CDR3 DNA is TGCAGCGCAGACAGGAGAAACACTGAAGCTTTCTTT.

The chain combines TRBV9 with TRBJ1-2, with D perhaps matching TRBD1 (5 bases). Germline lookup yields CDR1 SGDLS and CDR2 YYNGEE. This CDR3 is 14 amino acids long. V was pared by 0 bases and J by 4 bases, with 10 bases between. DNA of the CDR3: TGTGCCAGCAGCGTAGGAGGGGAGGGCTATGGCTACACCTTC. It encodes CASSVGGEGYGYTF. Looking up the rest from reference TRBV9 and TRBJ1-2 gives the full variable domain: DSGVTQTPKHLITATGQRVTLRCSPRSGDLSVYWYQQSLDQGLQFLIQYYNGEERAKGNILERFSAQQFPDLHSELNLSSLELGDSALYFCASSVGGEGYGYTFGSGTRLTVV.

This clone was seen more than once but under ten times. The V gene is TRBV19, the J gene TRBJ1-5; possibly TRBD1 for D (6 bases). This CDR3 is built from 14 residues. V dropped 6 bases and J dropped 8 bases, with 17 bases sitting between them. Germline assignment: CDR1 LNHDA and CDR2 SQIVND (reference sequence). The CDR3 sequence is CASREGGWAEPQHF. CDR3 coding DNA: TGTGCCAGTAGAGAAGGGGGTTGGGCTGAGCCCCAGCATTTT.

The chain carries TRBV28 and TRBJ2-2; no clear D. Trimming cost V 7 bases and J 3 bases, with 9 bases left between them. This CDR3 is built from 13 residues. CDR1 MDHEN and CDR2 SYDVKM come from the germline V gene. CDR3 bases: TGTGCCAGCAAGCAGGCAGACACCGGGGAGCTGTTTTTT. Its translation: CASKQADTGELFF.

The chain joins TRBV9 to TRBJ2-1; 8 bases line up with TRBD2. Germline values: CDR1 SGDLS, CDR2 YYNGEE. The CDR3 extends over 15 amino acids. The J segment lost 10 bases and the V segment lost 4 bases, leaving 13 bases of the junction unmatched. DNA of the CDR3: TGTGCCAGCAGCTCAGCGGGGGAAACCGCGGGAGAGCAGTTCTTC. It codes for CASSSAGETAGEQFF.

In its sample, this clone was seen once. The gene calls are TRBV12-3 or TRBV12-4 and TRBJ2-7, with D uncertain. The CDR3 runs 11 residues. Trimming took 6 bases from V and 7 from J, leaving 10 bases between them. CDR3 in DNA: TGTGCCAGCAGCTCACAGTGGGAGCAGTACTTC. This translates into CASSSQWEQYF.

The rearrangement links TRBV18 to TRBJ1-5; D gene unclear. V was clipped by 3 bases and J by 6 bases, with 9 bases between them. CDR3 length: 13 amino acids. Germline values: CDR1 KGHSH, CDR2 LQKENI. CDR3: CASSPRGSQPQHF. The CDR3 bases are TGTGCCAGCTCACCCCGCGGGAGTCAGCCCCAGCATTTT.

The CDR3 protein is CASSRGQGPYEQYF. The CDR3, as DNA: TGCGCCAGCAGCCGGGGACAGGGGCCTTACGAGCAGTACTTC. The rearrangement uses TRBV5-1 and TRBJ2-7, with 10 bases aligning to TRBD1. After removal of 4 bases from V and 4 bases from J, the junction contained 5 bases not matched to a gene. The germline gives CDR1 SGHRS, CDR2 YFSETQ. The CDR3 totals 14 residues.

This clone has only a few counts. The chain uses TRBV27 and TRBJ2-1; 7 nucleotides align to TRBD1. CDR1 MNHEY and CDR2 SMNVEV come from the germline V gene (reference sequence). V dropped 5 bases and J dropped 0; count of bases not matched to a gene: 10. The CDR3 is 17 amino acids. CDR3 bases: TGTGCCAGCAGTCCCTTGACAGGGCCCTCCTCCTACAATGAGCAGTTCTTC. Translating it yields CASSPLTGPSSYNEQFF.

The chain couples TRBV2 to TRBJ1-4, with a possible D match to TRBD1 (6 bases). There are 15 residues in the CDR3. Trimming removed 5 bases from V and 10 bases from J, with 20 bases in between. Germline CDR1 and CDR2: SNHLY and FYNNEI. The CDR3 loop reads CASSSTRQGIGKLFF. CDR3 in DNA: TGTGCCAGCAGTTCTACGCGGCAGGGGATTGGAAAACTGTTTTTT.

This sequence joins TRBV9 and TRBJ1-1, with 7 bases that match TRBD1. CDR1 is SGDLS, CDR2 YYNGEE, per germline. This CDR3 contains 15 residues. V gave up 3 bases and J gave up 6 bases; unmatched junction bases: 11. The DNA of the CDR3 is TGTGCCAGCAGCGGCCGAACAGGGGAAGTGGCTGAAGCTTTCTTT. Translation: CASSGRTGEVAEAFF.

The chain carries TRBV5-4 and TRBJ1-1; D is possibly TRBD1 (6 bases). The V end was cut by 2 bases, the J end by 1 base, with 18 bases between. Germline CDR1 and CDR2: SGHNT and YYREEE (reference sequence). This CDR3 comprises 17 residues. This CDR3 is CASSFFAADRSNTEAFF. In nucleotides, the CDR3 is TGTGCCAGCAGCTTCTTTGCAGCCGACAGGTCGAACACTGAAGCTTTCTTT.

V usage is TRBV19 and J usage is TRBJ1-5; D remains unclear. V was trimmed by 1 base and J by 0 bases, leaving 13 bases between them. CDR3 length: 17 amino acids. Per the germline V gene, CDR1 is LNHDA and CDR2 is SQIVND (reference sequence). The CDR3 DNA reads as TGTGCCAGTAGTATAGTCATCGGGTTGGATAGCAATCAGCCCCAGCATTTT. Translated, it gives CASSIVIGLDSNQPQHF.

V is TRBV28 and J is TRBJ2-2; 10 nucleotides line up with TRBD1. Germline CDR1 reads MDHEN; CDR2 reads SYDVKM. The CDR3 runs 15 residues. Losses at the gene ends were 5 bases for V and 3 bases for J; bases not matched to a gene: 3. CDR3 sequence reads: CASSTTGGYTGELFF. CDR3 DNA sequence: TGTGCCAGCAGTACGACAGGGGGCTACACCGGGGAGCTGTTTTTT.

This clone was counted only a few times. The chain carries TRBV7-9 and TRBJ2-7, with 7 bases aligning to TRBD1. Germline-derived CDR1 and CDR2 are SEHNR and FQNEAQ (reference sequence). V gave up 3 bases and J gave up 4 bases; unmatched junction bases: 3. The CDR3 has 13 residues. In DNA form, the CDR3 reads TGTGCCAGCAGCTTTGGACAGGAATACGAGCAGTACTTC. It specifies CASSFGQEYEQYF.

The V call is TRBV3-1 (or the pseudogene TRBV3-2), the J call TRBJ2-7; 12 bases match TRBD2. V gave up 1 base and J gave up 2 bases; unmatched junction bases: 0. Germline V gives CDR1 LGHDT, CDR2 YNNKEL (reference sequence). CDR3 length: 15 residues. The CDR3 is CASSQGLAGAYEQYF. The CDR3 DNA reads as TGTGCCAGCAGCCAAGGACTAGCGGGGGCCTACGAGCAGTACTTC.

In its sample, this clone was seen a few times. The V and J genes are TRBV28 and TRBJ2-6; the D gene is possibly TRBD1 (6 bases). Trimming removed 5 bases at V and 2 bases at J, with 13 bases between. CDR1 is MDHEN, CDR2 SYDVKM, per germline. This CDR3 is 16 amino acids long. CDR3: CASSPVWGPGANVLTF. CDR3 sequence (DNA): TGTGCCAGCAGTCCCGTTTGGGGGCCTGGGGCCAACGTCCTGACTTTC.